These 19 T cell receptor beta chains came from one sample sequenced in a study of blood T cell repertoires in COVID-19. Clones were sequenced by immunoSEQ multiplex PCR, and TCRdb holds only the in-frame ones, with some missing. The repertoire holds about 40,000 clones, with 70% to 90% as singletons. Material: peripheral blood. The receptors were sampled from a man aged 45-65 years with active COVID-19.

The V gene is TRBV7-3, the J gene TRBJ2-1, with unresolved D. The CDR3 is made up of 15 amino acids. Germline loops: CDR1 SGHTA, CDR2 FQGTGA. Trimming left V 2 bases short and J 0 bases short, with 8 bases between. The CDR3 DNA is TGTGCCAGCAGCTTATCCTGGAGCTCCTACAATGAGCAGTTCTTC. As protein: CASSLSWSSYNEQFF.

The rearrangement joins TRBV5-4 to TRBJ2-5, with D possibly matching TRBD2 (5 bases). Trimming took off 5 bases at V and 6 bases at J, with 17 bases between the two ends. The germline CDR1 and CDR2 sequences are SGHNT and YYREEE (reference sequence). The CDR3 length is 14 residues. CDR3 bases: TGTGCCAGCAGTAAGGACCAGAGCGGCCAGACCCAGTACTTC. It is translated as CASSKDQSGQTQYF.

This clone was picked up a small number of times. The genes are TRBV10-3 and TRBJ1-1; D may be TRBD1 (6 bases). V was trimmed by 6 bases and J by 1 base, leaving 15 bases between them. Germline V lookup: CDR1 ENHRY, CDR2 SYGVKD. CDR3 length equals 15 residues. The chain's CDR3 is CAIRGAGAQNTEAFF. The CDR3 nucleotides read TGTGCCATCAGGGGGGCGGGGGCTCAGAACACTGAAGCTTTCTTT.

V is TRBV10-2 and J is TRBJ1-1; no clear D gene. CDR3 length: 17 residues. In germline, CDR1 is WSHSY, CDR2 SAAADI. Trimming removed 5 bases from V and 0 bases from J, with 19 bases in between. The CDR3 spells CASSPFSIPSVNTEAFF. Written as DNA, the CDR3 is TGCGCCAGCAGTCCCTTCTCAATACCCTCGGTGAACACTGAAGCTTTCTTT.

The CDR3 DNA sequence: TGTGCCAGCAGTGCGTCACGGGGGGCCGAGCAGTACTTC. It codes for CASSASRGAEQYF. This chain joins TRBV12-3 or TRBV12-4 and TRBJ2-7; D is possibly TRBD2 (7 bases). V dropped 5 bases and J dropped 6 bases, with 14 bases sitting between them. The CDR3 spans 13 residues.

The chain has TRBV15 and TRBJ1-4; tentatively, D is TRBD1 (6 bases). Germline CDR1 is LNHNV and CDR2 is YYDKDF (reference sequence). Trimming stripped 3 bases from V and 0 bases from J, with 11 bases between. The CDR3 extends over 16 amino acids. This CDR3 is CATSRAPGATNEKLFF. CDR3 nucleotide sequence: TGTGCCACCAGCAGGGCCCCAGGGGCAACTAATGAAAAACTGTTTTTT.

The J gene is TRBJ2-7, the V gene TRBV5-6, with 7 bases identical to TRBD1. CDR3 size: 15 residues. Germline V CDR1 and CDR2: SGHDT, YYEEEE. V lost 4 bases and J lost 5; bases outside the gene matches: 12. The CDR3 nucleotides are TGTGCCAGCAGCCTCCCGACAGGGTGGAACCACGAGCAGTACTTC. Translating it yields CASSLPTGWNHEQYF.

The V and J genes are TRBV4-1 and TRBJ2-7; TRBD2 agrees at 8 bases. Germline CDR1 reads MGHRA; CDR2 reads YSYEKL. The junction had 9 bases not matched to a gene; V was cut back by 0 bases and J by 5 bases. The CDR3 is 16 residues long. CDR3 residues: CASSQDWSGSPHEQYF. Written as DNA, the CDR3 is TGCGCCAGCAGCCAAGATTGGAGCGGGAGTCCCCACGAGCAGTACTTC.

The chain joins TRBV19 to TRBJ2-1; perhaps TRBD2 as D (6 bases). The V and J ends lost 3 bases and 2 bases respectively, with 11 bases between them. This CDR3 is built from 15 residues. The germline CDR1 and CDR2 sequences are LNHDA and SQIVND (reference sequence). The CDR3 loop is CASSIEGLPYNEQFF. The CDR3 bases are TGTGCCAGTAGTATTGAGGGACTTCCCTACAATGAGCAGTTCTTC.

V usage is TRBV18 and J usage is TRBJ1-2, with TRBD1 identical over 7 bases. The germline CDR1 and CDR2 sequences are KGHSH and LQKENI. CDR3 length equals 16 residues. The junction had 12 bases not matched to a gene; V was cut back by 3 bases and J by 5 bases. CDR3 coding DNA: TGTGCCAGCTCACCTGGCACGACAGGGACTCTTTATGGCTACACCTTC. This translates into CASSPGTTGTLYGYTF.

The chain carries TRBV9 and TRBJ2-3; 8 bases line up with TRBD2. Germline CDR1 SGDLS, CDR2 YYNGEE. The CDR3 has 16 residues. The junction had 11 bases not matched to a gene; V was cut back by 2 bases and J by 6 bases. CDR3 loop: CASSVQAAGDLDTQYF. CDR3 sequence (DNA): TGTGCCAGCAGCGTTCAAGCAGCGGGAGATTTGGATACGCAGTATTTT.

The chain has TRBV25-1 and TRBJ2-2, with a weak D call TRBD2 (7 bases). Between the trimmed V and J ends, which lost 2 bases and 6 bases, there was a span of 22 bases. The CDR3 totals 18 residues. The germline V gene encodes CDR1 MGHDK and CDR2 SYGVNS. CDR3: CASSEPPPGSGGPGELFF. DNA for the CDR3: TGTGCCAGCAGTGAACCCCCCCCGGGATCCGGGGGGCCCGGGGAGCTGTTTTTT.

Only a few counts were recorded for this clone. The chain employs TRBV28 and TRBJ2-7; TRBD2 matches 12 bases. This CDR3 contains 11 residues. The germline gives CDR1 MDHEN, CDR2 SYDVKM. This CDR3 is CGTSGAYEQYF. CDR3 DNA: TGTGGGACTAGCGGGGCCTACGAGCAGTACTTC. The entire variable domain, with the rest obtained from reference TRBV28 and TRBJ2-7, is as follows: DVKVTQSSRYLVKRTGEKVFLECVQDMDHENMFWYRQDPGLGLRLIYFSYDVKMKEKGDIPEGYSVSREKKERFSLILESASTNQTSMYLCGTSGAYEQYFGPGTRLTVT.

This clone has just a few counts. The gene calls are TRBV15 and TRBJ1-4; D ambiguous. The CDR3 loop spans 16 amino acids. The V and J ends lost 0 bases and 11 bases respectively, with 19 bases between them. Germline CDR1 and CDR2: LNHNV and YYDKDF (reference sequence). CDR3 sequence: CATSRDQLSSPRKLFF. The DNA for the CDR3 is TGTGCCACCAGCAGAGATCAATTGAGTTCCCCGCGCAAACTGTTTTTT.

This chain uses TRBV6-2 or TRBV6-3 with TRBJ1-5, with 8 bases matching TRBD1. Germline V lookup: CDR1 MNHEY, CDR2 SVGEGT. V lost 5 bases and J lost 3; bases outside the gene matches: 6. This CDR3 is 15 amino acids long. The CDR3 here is CASSPGQALNQPQHF. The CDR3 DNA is TGTGCCAGCAGTCCGGGACAGGCGCTCAATCAGCCCCAGCATTTT.

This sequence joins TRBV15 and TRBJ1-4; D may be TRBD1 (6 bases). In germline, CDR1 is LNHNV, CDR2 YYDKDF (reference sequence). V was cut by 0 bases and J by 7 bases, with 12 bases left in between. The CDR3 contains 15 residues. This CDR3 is CATSRERGFGEKLFF. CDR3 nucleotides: TGTGCCACCAGCAGAGAAAGGGGGTTTGGTGAAAAACTGTTTTTT.

For the CDR3, the DNA is TGCAGCGTTCTCCGGGACAGGGGGCAGGGTGGCTACACCTTC. Its translation: CSVLRDRGQGGYTF. The chain has TRBV29-1 and TRBJ1-2; 12 bases are a match to TRBD1. With 5 bases clipped from V and 7 bases from J, the junction kept 8 bases outside the gene matches. This CDR3 region has 14 residues. From germline, CDR1 is SQVTM and CDR2 ANQGSEA.

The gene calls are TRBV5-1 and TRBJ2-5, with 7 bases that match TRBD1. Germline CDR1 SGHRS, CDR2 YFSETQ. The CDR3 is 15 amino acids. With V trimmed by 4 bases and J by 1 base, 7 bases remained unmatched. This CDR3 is CASSVWTGGQETQYF. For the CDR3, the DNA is TGCGCCAGCAGCGTATGGACAGGCGGCCAAGAGACCCAGTACTTC.

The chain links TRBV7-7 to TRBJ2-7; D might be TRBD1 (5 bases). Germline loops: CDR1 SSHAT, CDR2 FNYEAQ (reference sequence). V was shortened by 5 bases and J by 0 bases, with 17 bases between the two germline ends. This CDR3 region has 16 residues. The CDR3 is CASSRRSGAPSYEQYF. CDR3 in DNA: TGTGCCAGCAGCCGACGTTCTGGGGCCCCCTCCTACGAGCAGTACTTC.